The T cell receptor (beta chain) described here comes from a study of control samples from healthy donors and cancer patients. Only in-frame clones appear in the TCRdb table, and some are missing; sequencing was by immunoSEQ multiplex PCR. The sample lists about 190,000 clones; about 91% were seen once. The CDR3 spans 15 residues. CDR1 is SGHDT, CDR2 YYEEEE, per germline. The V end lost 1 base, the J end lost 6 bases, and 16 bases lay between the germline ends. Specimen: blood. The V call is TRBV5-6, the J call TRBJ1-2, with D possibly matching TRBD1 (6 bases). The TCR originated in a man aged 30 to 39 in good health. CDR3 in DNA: TGTGCCAGCAGCTTGTGGACAGCCCGATTAAATGGCTACACCTTC. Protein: CASSLWTARLNGYTF.